The 29 T cell receptor beta chains reported below all come from one sample, sequenced in a study of neurological immune-mediated disorders. TCRdb re-called the 5' RACE reads with MiXCR, one entry per CDR3 protein. The sample lists tens of thousands of distinct CDR3 sequences; roughly 4.5% were seen once. The sequenced sample consisted of PBMCs. These receptors all stem from a man aged 25-40 years with multiple sclerosis.

This clonotype was seen many times. DNA of the CDR3: TGCGCCAGCAGCGTAGGGACAGGGATCGATGAGCAGTTCTTC. Its protein product is CASSVGTGIDEQFF. The V gene is TRBV5-1, the J gene TRBJ2-1; 9 bases are shared with TRBD1. CDR3 length equals 14 residues. The junction had 7 bases not matched to a gene; V was cut back by 4 bases and J by 8 bases. Germline V gives CDR1 SGHRS, CDR2 YFSETQ. The full variable domain, with the rest looked up from reference TRBV5-1 and TRBJ2-1, is KAGVTQTPRYLIKTRGQQVTLSCSPISGHRSVSWYQQTPGQGLQFLFEYFSETQRNKGNFPGRFSGRQFSNSRSEMNVSTLELGDSALYLCASSVGTGIDEQFFGPGTRLTVL.

This clonotype was detected many times. The CDR3 is CASSLLSGQETQYF. CDR3 sequence (DNA): TGCGCCAGCAGCCTACTATCGGGGCAAGAGACCCAGTACTTC. V and J are TRBV5-1 and TRBJ2-5; tentatively, D is TRBD2 (5 bases). The CDR3 has 14 residues. The V gene lost 4 bases and the J gene lost 2 bases, with 12 bases spanning the gap. Germline assignment: CDR1 SGHRS and CDR2 YFSETQ.

This clonotype was seen repeatedly, ten times or more. The chain has TRBV18 and TRBJ1-1; unclear D gene. CDR1 is KGHSH and CDR2 is LQKENI in the germline V gene. This CDR3 region has 13 residues. The V end was cut by 3 bases, the J end by 1 base, with 6 bases between. Written as DNA, the CDR3 is TGTGCCAGCTCACCCGGGTCGAACACTGAAGCTTTCTTT. Amino acids: CASSPGSNTEAFF.

This clonotype has at least ten counts. The chain links TRBV7-8 to TRBJ2-1; D unclear. Germline V CDR1 and CDR2: SGHVS, FQNEAQ. V lost 2 bases and J 5 bases, leaving 7 bases between the germline ends. The CDR3 extends over 13 amino acids. CDR3 loop: CASSLSLNNEQFF. The CDR3 DNA is TGTGCCAGCAGCTTAAGCCTAAACAATGAGCAGTTCTTC. The whole variable domain, remainder taken from reference TRBV7-8 and TRBJ2-1, is GAGVSQSPRYKVAKRGQDVALRCDPISGHVSLFWYQQALGQGPEFLTYFQNEAQLDKSGLPSDRFFAERPEGSVSTLKIQRTQQEDSAVYLCASSLSLNNEQFFGPGTRLTVL.

This clonotype has a count of ten or more. The rearrangement links TRBV7-9 to TRBJ1-5, with D unresolved. The CDR3 spans 13 residues. Germline V gene sequence: CDR1 SEHNR, CDR2 FQNEAQ (reference sequence). V lost 2 bases, J lost 5 bases, and 7 bases lay in between. The CDR3 protein is CASSLSKDQPQHF. The CDR3 nucleotides are TGTGCCAGCAGCTTAAGCAAGGATCAGCCCCAGCATTTT.

This clonotype was seen ten or more times. The V and J genes are TRBV7-9 and TRBJ1-4; no reliable D call. The CDR3 is made up of 14 amino acids. V dropped 1 base and J dropped 8 bases, with 11 bases sitting between them. Germline CDR1 and CDR2: SEHNR and FQNEAQ (reference sequence). Here the CDR3 DNA reads TGTGCCAGCAGCTTAGGGGTTAACCACGAAAAACTGTTTTTT. This sequence encodes CASSLGVNHEKLFF.

This clonotype was detected many times. V gene TRBV20-1 combines with J gene TRBJ1-2; 11 bases line up with TRBD1. The CDR3 has 13 amino acids. Germline CDR1 is DFQATT and CDR2 is SNEGSKA (reference sequence). Losses at the gene ends were 6 bases for V and 5 bases for J; bases not matched to a gene: 5. CDR3 amino acids: CSARTGGAYGYTF. CDR3 DNA sequence: TGCAGTGCAAGGACAGGGGGCGCTTATGGCTACACCTTC.

This clonotype was picked up many times. The V gene is TRBV6-5, the J gene TRBJ2-3, with TRBD2 matching 9 bases. CDR1 and CDR2 from the germline V gene are MNHEY and SVGAGI. This CDR3 region has 17 residues. V dropped 5 bases and J dropped 2; count of bases not matched to a gene: 11. The CDR3 region has the DNA TGTGCCAGCAGTCCTATAATAGCGGGGGAACTCACAGATACGCAGTATTTT. It specifies CASSPIIAGELTDTQYF.

V is TRBV7-2 and J is TRBJ2-3, with D unclear. The ends were cut back, 2 bases at V and 6 bases at J, with 6 bases in the middle. Germline V gene data show CDR1 as SGHTA and CDR2 as FQGNSA. The CDR3 runs 12 residues. In DNA, the CDR3 is TGTGCCAGCAGCTTAAAATTCGATACGCAGTATTTT. As protein: CASSLKFDTQYF.

This clonotype was seen ten or more times. The gene calls are TRBV15 and TRBJ1-1; D is possibly TRBD1 (5 bases). The V and J ends lost 8 bases and 4 bases respectively, with 8 bases between them. Germline CDR1 reads LNHNV; CDR2 reads YYDKDF (reference sequence). The CDR3 totals 11 residues. CDR3 sequence: CATGAFTEAFF. The CDR3 DNA reads as TGTGCCACCGGGGCTTTCACTGAAGCTTTCTTT. Combining the CDR3 with reference TRBV15 and TRBJ1-1 gives the whole variable domain DAMVIQNPRYQVTQFGKPVTLSCSQTLNHNVMYWYQQKSSQAPKLLFHYYDKDFNNEADTPDNFQSRRPNTSFCFLDIRSPGLGDTAMYLCATGAFTEAFFGQGTRLTVV.

In its sample, this clonotype was seen many times. The chain employs TRBV5-1 and TRBJ2-7, with 8 bases lining up with TRBD1. V was pared by 4 bases and J by 12 bases, with 9 bases of the junction left unmatched. CDR1 SGHRS and CDR2 YFSETQ come from the germline V gene. CDR3 length: 12 amino acids. CDR3: CASSAPGGYRYF. The CDR3 DNA reads TGCGCCAGCAGCGCTCCAGGGGGCTATCGGTACTTC.

This clonotype has ten or more counts. CDR3 in DNA: TGCGCCAGCAGCCCTGGACAGGGCCTAATAGGGGGGTACTTC. Residues: CASSPGQGLIGGYF. The chain couples TRBV5-1 to TRBJ2-7; 8 positions match TRBD1. The CDR3 runs to 14 residues. Germline V gives CDR1 SGHRS, CDR2 YFSETQ. V shed 4 bases and J 12 bases; nucleotides not matched to a gene: 15.

The V call is TRBV29-1, the J call TRBJ1-4, with TRBD1 as a possible D gene (6 bases). Germline V gene data show CDR1 as SQVTM and CDR2 as ANQGSEA. Trimming removed 4 bases at V and 4 bases at J, with 13 bases between. The CDR3 has 14 amino acids. The CDR3 here is CSVVGGRGNEKLFF. The CDR3 DNA is TGCAGCGTTGTTGGCGGCAGGGGTAATGAAAAACTGTTTTTT.

A remark on this clonotype: This may be a read error: a much more frequent sequence differs by one nucleotide. This likely comes from a read error, as the CDR3 has no conserved phenylalanine or tryptophan at its end. This rearrangement joins TRBV6-5 to TRBJ1-2, with TRBD1 as a possible D gene (5 bases). The CDR3 consists of 13 residues. V lost 4 bases, J lost 3 bases, and 9 bases lay in between. Germline V lookup: CDR1 MNHEY, CDR2 SVGAGI. The DNA for the CDR3 is TGTGCCAGCAGTTTGCAGGGAGACTATGGCTACACCATC. Encoded protein: CASSLQGDYGYTI.

This chain joins TRBV7-8 and TRBJ2-2; 8 bases are shared with TRBD1. V shed 5 bases, J shed 2 bases, and the junction held 7 bases outside the gene matches. CDR1 SGHVS and CDR2 FQNEAQ come from the germline V gene. The CDR3 sequence is 16 residues long. Here the CDR3 DNA reads TGTGCCAGCAGCCCACCGGGACAGGCCAACACCGGGGAGCTGTTTTTT. Translation gives CASSPPGQANTGELFF. The full variable domain, with the rest looked up from reference TRBV7-8 and TRBJ2-2, is GAGVSQSPRYKVAKRGQDVALRCDPISGHVSLFWYQQALGQGPEFLTYFQNEAQLDKSGLPSDRFFAERPEGSVSTLKIQRTQQEDSAVYLCASSPPGQANTGELFFGEGSRLTVL.

This clonotype was recorded at least ten times. The chain has TRBV5-1 and TRBJ1-6; D is perhaps TRBD1 (5 bases). The V end was cut by 0 bases, the J end by 13 bases, with 20 bases between. The CDR3 sequence is 16 residues long. From germline, CDR1 is SGHRS and CDR2 YFSETQ. The CDR3 coding sequence is TGCGCCAGCAGCTTGGAAGCCTACCCAGGACAAGTCCCCCTCCACTTT. This translates into CASSLEAYPGQVPLHF. Drawing the rest from reference TRBV5-1 and TRBJ1-6, the complete variable domain is KAGVTQTPRYLIKTRGQQVTLSCSPISGHRSVSWYQQTPGQGLQFLFEYFSETQRNKGNFPGRFSGRQFSNSRSEMNVSTLELGDSALYLCASSLEAYPGQVPLHFGNGTRLTVT.

This clonotype occurred many times. The gene calls are TRBV20-1 and TRBJ1-1, with no clear D. CDR3 length: 14 amino acids. Germline lookup yields CDR1 DFQATT and CDR2 SNEGSKA (reference sequence). V was pared by 5 bases and J by 3 bases, with 16 bases between. In DNA form, the CDR3 reads TGCAGTGCTTCAGACCGGGTCTTCGACACTGAAGCTTTCTTT. Translation: CSASDRVFDTEAFF.

In this sample, this clonotype turned up many times. The chain has TRBV6-5 and TRBJ2-3; TRBD1 aligns across 7 bases. The germline CDR1 and CDR2 sequences are MNHEY and SVGAGI. The CDR3 loop spans 15 amino acids. With V trimmed by 4 bases and J by 6 bases, 10 bases remained unmatched. The CDR3 sequence: CASSSRQGWKDTQYF. DNA for the CDR3: TGTGCCAGCAGTTCCCGACAGGGCTGGAAGGATACGCAGTATTTT.

This clonotype came up many times. V gene TRBV6-5 combines with J gene TRBJ2-3, with D maybe TRBD1 (5 bases). This CDR3 has 15 residues. The V and J ends lost 0 bases and 1 base respectively, with 8 bases between them. The germline V gene has CDR1 MNHEY and CDR2 SVGAGI. Written as DNA, the CDR3 is TGTGCCAGCAGTTACTCGGAGACAGGCACAGATACGCAGTATTTT. This encodes CASSYSETGTDTQYF.

This clonotype has a count of ten or more. This sequence joins TRBV5-1 and TRBJ2-3; 9 bases line up with TRBD1. Germline values: CDR1 SGHRS, CDR2 YFSETQ. The CDR3 totals 15 residues. The ends lost 0 bases at V and 1 base at J; junction bases unmatched: 0. CDR3 sequence (DNA): TGCGCCAGCAGCTTGGGGACAGGGGGCACAGATACGCAGTATTTT. Translated, it gives CASSLGTGGTDTQYF. Based on the CDR3 plus reference TRBV5-1 and TRBJ2-3, the full variable domain is KAGVTQTPRYLIKTRGQQVTLSCSPISGHRSVSWYQQTPGQGLQFLFEYFSETQRNKGNFPGRFSGRQFSNSRSEMNVSTLELGDSALYLCASSLGTGGTDTQYFGPGTRLTVL.

In this sample, this clonotype turned up many times. This chain connects TRBV24-1 to TRBJ2-7; maybe TRBD2 (5 bases). The germline V and J ends were trimmed by 10 bases and 6 bases, with 9 bases remaining between them. The CDR3 is made up of 10 amino acids. Germline V gene lookup returns CDR1 KGHDR and CDR2 SFDVKD. Written as DNA, the CDR3 is TGTGCCACGCGGGCGGGCGAGCAGTACGTC. It codes for CATRAGEQYV.

Comment on this clonotype: A read error may account for a junction end that differs from germline. J is TRBJ1-5 and V is TRBV7-9; 7 bases fit TRBD1. The CDR3 runs to 12 residues. In germline, CDR1 is SEHNR, CDR2 FQNEAQ (reference sequence). CDR3 in DNA: TGTGCCAGCAGCGGAGGGGGCCAGCCCCAGAATTTT. Translation gives CASSGGGQPQNF.

At least ten counts were recorded for this clonotype. The chain employs TRBV20-1 and TRBJ1-1, with D uncertain. The CDR3 spans 11 residues. Germline V CDR1 and CDR2: DFQATT, SNEGSKA (reference sequence). The CDR3 loop reads CRADANTEAFF. The DNA of the CDR3 is TGCAGAGCGGACGCAAACACTGAAGCTTTCTTT.

The sample holds a few counts of this clonotype. The chain recombines TRBV20-1 with TRBJ2-3; 9 bases match TRBD2. Germline loops: CDR1 DFQATT, CDR2 SNEGSKA (reference sequence). This CDR3 spans 15 amino acids. Losses at the gene ends were 2 bases for V and 4 bases for J; bases not matched to a gene: 7. CDR3 bases: TGCAGTGCTAGATTTCCTAGCGGGGTAGCAGATACGCAGTATTTT. This gives the protein CSARFPSGVADTQYF.

This clonotype was recorded many times. The chain couples TRBV30 to TRBJ2-1; TRBD2 might be the D (5 bases). The CDR3 length is 15 residues. Trimming took 5 bases from V and 7 from J, leaving 21 bases between them. Germline CDR1 GTSNPN, CDR2 SVGIG (reference sequence). Here the CDR3 DNA reads TGTGCCTGGGAAGGGTTTGGTGTAGCGAAAAATGAGCAGTTCTTC. It codes for CAWEGFGVAKNEQFF.

This clonotype has a count of ten or more. This chain joins TRBV20-1 and TRBJ1-4; D uncertain. The CDR3 is made up of 15 amino acids. Germline V lookup: CDR1 DFQATT, CDR2 SNEGSKA (reference sequence). V was cut by 3 bases and J by 0 bases, with 11 bases left in between. Here the CDR3 reads CSASLVPATNEKLFF. The DNA for the CDR3 is TGCAGTGCTAGTCTCGTCCCGGCAACTAATGAAAAACTGTTTTTT.

The CDR3 here is CASSWDPPTGTDTQYF. The CDR3 DNA is TGTGCCAGCAGTTGGGACCCCCCAACCGGGACAGATACGCAGTATTTT. V gene TRBV27 combines with J gene TRBJ2-3, with D perhaps TRBD1 or TRBD2 (5 bases each). V lost 4 bases, J lost 3 bases, and 17 bases lay in between. Looked up from germline, CDR1 is MNHEY and CDR2 is SMNVEV (reference sequence). The CDR3 is 16 amino acids.

This clonotype was detected many times. The chain uses TRBV20-1 and TRBJ1-1; a possible D gene is TRBD1 (5 bases). The germline V gene encodes CDR1 DFQATT and CDR2 SNEGSKA (reference sequence). This CDR3 is 13 amino acids long. Trimming shortened V by 0 bases and J by 5 bases, and 10 bases separated the two germline ends. The CDR3 nucleotides are TGCAGTGCTAGAGATTTCGGGGGTACTGAAGCTTTCTTT. It translates to CSARDFGGTEAFF.

The chain joins TRBV24-1 to TRBJ2-6; weak D call: TRBD1 (5 bases). The CDR3 totals 16 residues. With 4 bases removed from V and 2 bases from J, the gap between germline ends came to 11 bases. In germline, CDR1 is KGHDR, CDR2 SFDVKD. CDR3 sequence: CATSEVRGAGANVLTF. The CDR3 region has the DNA TGTGCCACCAGTGAAGTAAGGGGTGCTGGGGCCAACGTCCTGACTTTC.